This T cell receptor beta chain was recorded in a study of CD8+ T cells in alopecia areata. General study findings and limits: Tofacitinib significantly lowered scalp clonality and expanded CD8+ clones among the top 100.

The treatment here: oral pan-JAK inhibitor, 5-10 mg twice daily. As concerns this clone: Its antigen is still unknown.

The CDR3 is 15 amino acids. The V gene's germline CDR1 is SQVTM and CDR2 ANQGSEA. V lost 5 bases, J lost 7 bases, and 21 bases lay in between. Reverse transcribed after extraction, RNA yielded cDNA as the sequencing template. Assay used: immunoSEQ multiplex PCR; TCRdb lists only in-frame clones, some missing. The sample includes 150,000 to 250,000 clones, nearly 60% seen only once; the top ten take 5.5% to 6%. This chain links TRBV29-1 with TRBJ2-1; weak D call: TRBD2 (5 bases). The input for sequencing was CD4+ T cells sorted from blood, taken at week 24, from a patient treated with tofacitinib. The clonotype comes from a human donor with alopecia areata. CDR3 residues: CSVTIQPGLMNEQFF. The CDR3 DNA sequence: TGCAGCGTTACTATTCAGCCAGGACTTATGAATGAGCAGTTCTTC.